These 9 T cell receptor beta chains came from one sample sequenced in a study of blood T cell repertoires in COVID-19. Some clones are missing from TCRdb's copy, which holds only in-frame ones; the method was immunoSEQ multiplex PCR. The sample includes under 300,000 clones, around 83% of them seen just once. The source material was peripheral blood. The receptors originated from a young woman with acute or convalescent COVID-19.

This chain joins TRBV5-4 and TRBJ1-1; tentatively, D is TRBD1 (5 bases). This CDR3 contains 15 residues. Germline V gene lookup returns CDR1 SGHNT and CDR2 YYREEE (reference sequence). Trimming left V 4 bases short and J 1 base short, with 14 bases between. The CDR3 reads CASSPPGFANTEAFF. The CDR3 DNA follows: TGTGCCAGCAGCCCTCCAGGGTTCGCGAACACTGAAGCTTTCTTT.

This chain joins TRBV7-2 and TRBJ1-6; D may be TRBD1 (6 bases). Germline V lookup: CDR1 SGHTA, CDR2 FQGNSA. This CDR3 comprises 14 residues. V lost 5 bases and J lost 5, with 10 bases in between. The CDR3 sequence: CASSPTGHNSPLHF. CDR3 DNA: TGTGCCAGCAGCCCGACAGGCCATAATTCACCCCTCCACTTT.

V and J are TRBV6-5 and TRBJ2-3, with 10 nucleotides matching TRBD1. V lost 2 bases to trimming and J lost 5 bases; unmatched junction nucleotides: 7. This CDR3 has 16 amino acids. The germline V gene has CDR1 MNHEY and CDR2 SVGAGI. The CDR3: CASSYRGQGVGDTQYF. The CDR3 coding sequence is TGTGCCAGCAGTTACCGCGGACAGGGGGTGGGAGATACGCAGTATTTT.

This rearrangement joins TRBV7-9 to TRBJ2-1, with 15 bases aligning to TRBD2. V trimming: 3 bases; J trimming: 12 bases; junction bases outside the gene matches: 9. The length of the CDR3 is 16 residues. Looked up from germline, CDR1 is SEHNR and CDR2 is FQNEAQ (reference sequence). This CDR3 is CASSFSGTSGRSRQFF. In nucleotides, the CDR3 is TGTGCCAGCAGCTTTTCCGGGACTAGCGGGAGGTCACGGCAGTTCTTC.

The rearrangement links TRBV7-8 to TRBJ2-7, with D maybe TRBD2 (5 bases). Germline values: CDR1 SGHVS, CDR2 FQNEAQ. This CDR3 comprises 19 residues. V dropped 1 base and J dropped 3 bases, with 25 bases sitting between them. CDR3 sequence reads: CASSLVVRRPSTSGYEQYF. The CDR3 region has the DNA TGTGCCAGCAGCTTAGTTGTTAGGAGGCCATCGACATCGGGCTACGAGCAGTACTTC.

The DNA of the CDR3 is TGTGCCACCAGCCTAGGCGGGGCCACTGAAGCTTTCTTT. It is translated as CATSLGGATEAFF. The rearrangement links TRBV15 to TRBJ1-1, with a weak D call TRBD1 (5 bases). The CDR3 is 13 amino acids. Germline loops: CDR1 LNHNV, CDR2 YYDKDF (reference sequence). Trimming cost V 5 bases and J 4 bases, with 11 bases left between them.

The chain links TRBV20-1 to TRBJ2-7; 7 nucleotides line up with TRBD1. CDR1 is DFQATT, CDR2 SNEGSKA, per germline (reference sequence). This CDR3 comprises 14 residues. V trimming: 3 bases; J trimming: 4 bases; junction bases outside the gene matches: 9. The CDR3 loop is CSASIPQGEYEQYF. The CDR3 DNA follows: TGCAGTGCTAGTATTCCCCAGGGGGAATACGAGCAGTACTTC.

V gene TRBV19 combines with J gene TRBJ1-5, with a tentative D call TRBD1 (5 bases). The CDR3 is made up of 16 amino acids. The V end was cut by 5 bases, the J end by 2 bases, with 16 bases between. Germline-derived CDR1 and CDR2 are LNHDA and SQIVND (reference sequence). The CDR3 nucleotides are TGTGCCAGTAGTGAAACACGAACGGGGGGCAATCAGCCCCAGCATTTT. Translated, it gives CASSETRTGGNQPQHF.

The V call is TRBV6-5, the J call TRBJ1-2; 9 nucleotides match TRBD1. Looked up from germline, CDR1 is MNHEY and CDR2 is SVGAGI. The CDR3 runs to 12 residues. The junction had 7 bases not matched to a gene; V was cut back by 5 bases and J by 12 bases. As DNA, the CDR3 is TGTGCCAGCAGTCGGGACAGGGTTCGTAACACCTTC. This encodes CASSRDRVRNTF.